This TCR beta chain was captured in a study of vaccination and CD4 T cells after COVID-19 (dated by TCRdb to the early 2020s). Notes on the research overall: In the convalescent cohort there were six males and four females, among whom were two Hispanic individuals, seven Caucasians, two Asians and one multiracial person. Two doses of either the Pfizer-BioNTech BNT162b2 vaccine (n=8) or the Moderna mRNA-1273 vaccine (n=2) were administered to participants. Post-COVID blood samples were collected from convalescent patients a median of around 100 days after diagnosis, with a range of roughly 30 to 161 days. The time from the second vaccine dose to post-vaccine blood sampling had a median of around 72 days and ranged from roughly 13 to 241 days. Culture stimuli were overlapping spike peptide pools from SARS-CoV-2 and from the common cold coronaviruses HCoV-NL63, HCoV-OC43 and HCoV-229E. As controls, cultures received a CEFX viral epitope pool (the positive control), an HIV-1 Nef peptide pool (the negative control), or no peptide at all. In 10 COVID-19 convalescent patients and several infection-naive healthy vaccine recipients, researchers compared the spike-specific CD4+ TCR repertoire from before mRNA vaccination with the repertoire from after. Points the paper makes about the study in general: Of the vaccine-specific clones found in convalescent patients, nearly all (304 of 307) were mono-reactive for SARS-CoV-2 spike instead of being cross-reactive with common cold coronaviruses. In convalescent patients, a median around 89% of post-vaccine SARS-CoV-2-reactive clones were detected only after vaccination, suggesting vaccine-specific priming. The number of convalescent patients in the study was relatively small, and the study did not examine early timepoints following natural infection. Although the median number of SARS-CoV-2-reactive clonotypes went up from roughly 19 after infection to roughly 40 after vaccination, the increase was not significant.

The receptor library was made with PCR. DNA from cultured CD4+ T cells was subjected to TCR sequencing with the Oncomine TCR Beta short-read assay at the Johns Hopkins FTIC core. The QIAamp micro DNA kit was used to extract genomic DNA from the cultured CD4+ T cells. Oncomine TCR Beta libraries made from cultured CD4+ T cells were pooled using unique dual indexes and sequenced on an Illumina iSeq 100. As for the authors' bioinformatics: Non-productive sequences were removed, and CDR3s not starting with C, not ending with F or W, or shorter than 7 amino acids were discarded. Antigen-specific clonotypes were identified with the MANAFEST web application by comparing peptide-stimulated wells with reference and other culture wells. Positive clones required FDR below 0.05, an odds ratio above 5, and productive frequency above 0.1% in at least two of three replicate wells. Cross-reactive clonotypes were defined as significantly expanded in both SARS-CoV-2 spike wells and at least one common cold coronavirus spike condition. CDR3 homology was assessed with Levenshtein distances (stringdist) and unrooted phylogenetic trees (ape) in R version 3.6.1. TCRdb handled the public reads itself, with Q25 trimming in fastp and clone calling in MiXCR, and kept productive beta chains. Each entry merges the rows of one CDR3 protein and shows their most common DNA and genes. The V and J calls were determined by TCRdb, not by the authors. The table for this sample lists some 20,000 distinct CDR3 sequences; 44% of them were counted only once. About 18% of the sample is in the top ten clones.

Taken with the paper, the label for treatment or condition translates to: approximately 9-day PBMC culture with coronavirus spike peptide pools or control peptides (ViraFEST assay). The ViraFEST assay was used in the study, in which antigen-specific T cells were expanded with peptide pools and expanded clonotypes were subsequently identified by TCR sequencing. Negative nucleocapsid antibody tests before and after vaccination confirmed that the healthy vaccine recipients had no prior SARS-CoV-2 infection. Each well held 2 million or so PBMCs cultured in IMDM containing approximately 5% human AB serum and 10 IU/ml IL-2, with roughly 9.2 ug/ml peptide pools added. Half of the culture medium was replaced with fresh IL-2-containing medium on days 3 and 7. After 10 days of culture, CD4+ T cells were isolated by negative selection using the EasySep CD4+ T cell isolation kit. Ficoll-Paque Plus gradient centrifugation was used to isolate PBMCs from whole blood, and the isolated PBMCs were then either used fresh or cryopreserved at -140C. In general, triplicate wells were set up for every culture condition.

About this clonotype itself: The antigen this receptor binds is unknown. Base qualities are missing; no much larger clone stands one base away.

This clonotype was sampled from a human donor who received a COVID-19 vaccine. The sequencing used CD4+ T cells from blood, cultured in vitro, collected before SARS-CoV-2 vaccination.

The CDR3 protein is CSARIGFVDTQYF. The DNA reads TGCAGTGCTAGGATTGGGTTCGTGGATACGCAGTATTTT. Recombination connected TRBV20-1 to TRBJ2-3; the D gene cannot be resolved reliably. CDR1 and CDR2 are read off the germline V gene (reference sequence) as DFQATT and SNEGSKA. V drops 3 bases and J drops 6 bases, leaving 13 bases in between. Inclusive of the bounding cysteine and phenylalanine, the CDR3 is 13 residues long. Of the read, only the CDR3 DNA is kept; its 39 bases are in frame from base 1.